A single sample gave rise to the 5 T cell receptor beta chains below, sequenced in a study of T cells after yellow fever vaccination. From the 5' RACE reads, TCRdb called clonotypes with MiXCR, one entry per CDR3 protein. Among around 260,000 distinct CDR3 sequences listed, about 5.2% were seen once. The specimen comprised CD4+ T cells sorted from PBMCs, sampled on the day of the yellow fever booster vaccination. These TCRs come from a man between 18 and 35 years old who received the YFV17D yellow fever vaccine.

The chain is built from TRBV7-2 and TRBJ2-1, with 9 bases aligning to TRBD2. This CDR3 has 15 amino acids. Trimming cost V 4 bases and J 15 bases; bases outside gene matches: 16. The germline V gene encodes CDR1 SGHTA and CDR2 FQGNSA. The CDR3 reads CASSSQRGLAGSPFF. Here the CDR3 DNA reads TGTGCCAGCAGCTCACAAAGGGGGCTAGCGGGGTCCCCGTTCTTC. Drawing the rest from reference TRBV7-2 and TRBJ2-1, the complete variable domain is GAGVSQSPSNKVTEKGKDVELRCDPISGHTALYWYRQSLGQGLEFLIYFQGNSAPDKSGLPSDRFSAERTGGSVSTLTIQRTQQEDSAVYLCASSSQRGLAGSPFFGPGTRLTVL.

This clonotype was counted between two and nine times. The rearrangement joins TRBV9 to TRBJ1-1; 7 bases line up with TRBD1. V dropped 5 bases and J dropped 4; count of bases not matched to a gene: 5. In germline, CDR1 is SGDLS, CDR2 YYNGEE. This CDR3 spans 13 amino acids. CDR3 residues: CASSETGVTEAFF. In nucleotides, the CDR3 is TGTGCCAGCAGTGAAACAGGGGTCACTGAAGCTTTCTTT. The full variable domain, completed using reference TRBV9 and TRBJ1-1, is DSGVTQTPKHLITATGQRVTLRCSPRSGDLSVYWYQQSLDQGLQFLIQYYNGEERAKGNILERFSAQQFPDLHSELNLSSLELGDSALYFCASSETGVTEAFFGQGTRLTVV.

This clonotype was seen many times. The rearrangement uses TRBV5-5 and TRBJ2-7; D is unclear. This CDR3 has 18 amino acids. V lost 1 base to trimming and J lost 2 bases, with 22 bases between them. Germline assignment: CDR1 SGHKS and CDR2 YYEKEE (reference sequence). The CDR3 spells CASSLRAPRGLLAYEQYV. In DNA form, the CDR3 reads TGTGCCAGCAGCTTGAGGGCCCCACGCGGATTATTGGCCTACGAGCAGTACGTC.

The table lists this clonotype with a few counts. This sequence joins TRBV20-1 and TRBJ2-3; 10 bases are a match to TRBD2. The trim removed 2 bases at V and 4 bases at J, leaving 6 bases unmatched. This CDR3 is built from 15 residues. In germline, CDR1 is DFQATT, CDR2 SNEGSKA (reference sequence). DNA for the CDR3: TGCAGTGCTAGAAGGCTAGCGGGGGTGGCAGATACGCAGTATTTT. It yields the protein CSARRLAGVADTQYF.

V is TRBV27 and J is TRBJ1-6; D is unclear. The V gene lost 2 bases and the J gene lost 11 bases, with 13 bases spanning the gap. The CDR3 loop spans 14 amino acids. CDR1 MNHEY and CDR2 SMNVEV come from the germline V gene (reference sequence). CDR3 loop: CASSLDGWAAPLHF. Here the CDR3 DNA reads TGTGCCAGCAGTTTAGATGGGTGGGCAGCACCCCTCCACTTT.